This T cell receptor (beta chain) was sequenced in a study of cytomegalovirus exposure and HLA in healthy donors. Germline CDR1 and CDR2: SGHNT and YYREEE (reference sequence). This CDR3 spans 15 amino acids. Unmatched junction bases numbered 6, after V lost 5 bases and J lost 2 bases. PCR was performed using 60 Vbeta and 13 Jbeta primers. This table comes from immunoSEQ multiplex PCR, and its TCRdb copy is limited to in-frame clones, with some not included. The sample records some 150,000 clones, about 74% being singletons. The clonotype originates from a man aged 18 to 35 in good health and CMV-seropositive. Sequencing was carried out using PBMCs. This chain links TRBV5-4 with TRBJ2-7, with 11 bases identical to TRBD2. CDR3 in amino acids: CASRLAGGPPYEQYF. The CDR3 region has the DNA TGTGCCAGCAGATTAGCGGGAGGGCCCCCCTACGAGCAGTACTTC. The variable domain in full, with the rest retrieved from reference TRBV5-4 and TRBJ2-7, is ETGVTQSPTHLIKTRGQQVTLRCSSQSGHNTVSWYQQALGQGPQFIFQYYREEENGRGNFPPRFSGLQFPNYSSELNVNALELDDSALYLCASRLAGGPPYEQYFGPGTRLTVT.